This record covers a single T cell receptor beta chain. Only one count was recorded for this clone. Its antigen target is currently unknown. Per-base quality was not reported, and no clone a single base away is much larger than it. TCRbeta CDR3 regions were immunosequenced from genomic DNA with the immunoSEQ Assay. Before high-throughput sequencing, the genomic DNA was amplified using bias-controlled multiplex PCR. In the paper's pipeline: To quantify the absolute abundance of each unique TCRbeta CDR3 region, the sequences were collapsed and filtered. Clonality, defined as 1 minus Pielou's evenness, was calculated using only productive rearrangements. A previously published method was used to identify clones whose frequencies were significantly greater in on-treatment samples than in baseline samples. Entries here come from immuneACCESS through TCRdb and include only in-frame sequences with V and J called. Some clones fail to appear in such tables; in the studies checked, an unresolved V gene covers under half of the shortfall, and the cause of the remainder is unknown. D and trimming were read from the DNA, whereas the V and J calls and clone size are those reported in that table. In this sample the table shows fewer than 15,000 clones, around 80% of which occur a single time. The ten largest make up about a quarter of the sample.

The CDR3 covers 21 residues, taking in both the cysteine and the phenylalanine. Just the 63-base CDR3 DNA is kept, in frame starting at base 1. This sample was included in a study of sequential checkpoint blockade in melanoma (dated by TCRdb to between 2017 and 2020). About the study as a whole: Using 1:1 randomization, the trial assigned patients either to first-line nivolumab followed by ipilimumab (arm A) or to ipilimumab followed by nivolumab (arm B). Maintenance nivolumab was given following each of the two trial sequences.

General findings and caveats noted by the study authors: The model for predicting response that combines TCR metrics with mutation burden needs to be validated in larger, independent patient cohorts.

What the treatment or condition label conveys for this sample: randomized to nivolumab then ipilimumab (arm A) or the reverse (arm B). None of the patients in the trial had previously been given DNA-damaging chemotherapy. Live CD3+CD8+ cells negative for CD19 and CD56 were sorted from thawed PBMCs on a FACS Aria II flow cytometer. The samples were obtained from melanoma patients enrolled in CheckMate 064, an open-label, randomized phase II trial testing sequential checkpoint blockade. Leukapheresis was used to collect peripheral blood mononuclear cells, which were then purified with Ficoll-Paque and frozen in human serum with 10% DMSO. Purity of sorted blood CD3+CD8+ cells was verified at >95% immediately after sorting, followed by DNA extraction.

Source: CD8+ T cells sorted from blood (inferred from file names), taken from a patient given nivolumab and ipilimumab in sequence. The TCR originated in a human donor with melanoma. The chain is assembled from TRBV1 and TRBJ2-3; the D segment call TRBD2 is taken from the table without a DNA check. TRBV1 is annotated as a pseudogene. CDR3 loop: CTSSQIPKPSGENTSTDTQYF. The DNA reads TGCACCAGCAGCCAAATCCCTAAACCTAGCGGGGAGAACACTAGCACAGATACGCAGTATTTT.